The entry that follows covers one T cell receptor (beta chain) sequence. There is no known antigen for this receptor. Base-call qualities are not available, and no considerably larger clone is one nucleotide away. From V the trimming removes 5 bases and from J it removes 4 bases, while the gene matches leave 2 bases of the junction unaccounted for. Inclusive of the bounding cysteine and phenylalanine, the CDR3 is 14 residues long. Only CDR3 DNA remains: 42 bases, in frame from the first base. Sequences ENHRY (CDR1) and SYGVKD (CDR2) are obtained from the germline V gene. The CDR3 regions of human TCRbeta chains were analyzed by immunosequencing. Regarding the original processing steps: Repertoire TCRs were checked for matches against a reference library of SARS-CoV-2-specific TCRs that had been generated using the MIRA antigen-specificity platform. Breadth meant the fraction of unique TCRs that were SARS-CoV-2-associated, whereas depth meant the fraction of total T cells that were SARS-CoV-2-associated. Each spike-specific TCR was assigned to its reactive spike region and to a CD4 or CD8 class using the MIRA data. Log10-transformed breadth and depth values were compared by one-way ANOVA with Sidak's multiple comparisons tests. TCRdb holds this immuneACCESS table with in-frame rearrangements only. Some clones are missing; in checked studies, unresolved V genes explain under half, and the rest has no known cause. That table furnishes V, J and clone size, whereas the DNA furnished D and trimming. Counted in this sample were under 140,000 clones; 88% of them appeared once. The ten largest make up roughly 1.6% of the sample.

Interpreted using the paper, the time point label stands for: baseline before first vaccination. The vaccinee samples were drawn from two UK trials, COV001 and COV002, one of which was a single-blind randomized controlled phase 2/3 trial testing AZD1222 (ChAdOx1 nCoV-19) in healthy adults. For TCRbeta chain sequencing, PBMC samples were collected from trial participants at day 0 and at day 28 after the second dose. These data are taken from a study of T cell responses to AZD1222 COVID-19 vaccine (dated by TCRdb to about 2021). For context, the study as a whole: Because spike-specific TCR depth and breadth did not differ between the two schedules, AZD1222 recipients who got a second dose at roughly 4 weeks were pooled with those who got a second dose at roughly 12 weeks. A total of under 250 trial participants underwent TCR sequencing, of whom about 210 had received two doses of AZD1222 and about 25 had received two doses of the MenACWY control vaccine. Enrollment into the trials was organized by age into subgroups of 18-55, 56-69 and 70-plus years, and those subgroups contained approximately 160, 26 and 62 TCR-sequenced participants, respectively. The paper's findings and limits, for the study overall: After two AZD1222 doses, both the breadth and the depth of spike-specific TCRs were significantly higher than at day 0 and than in MenACWY recipients. The 56-69-year group was small, and its depth increase did not reach significance, likely because of low power. The whole spike protein was spanned by vaccine-associated CD4 TCRs, and dominant responses were seen in regions 160-218 and 743-854. Participants were mostly white British, with more females than males. The authors suggested clonal diversity may have been underestimated. Reportedly, almost half of the unique spike-specific TCRs recognized epitopes lying outside the regions that are mutated in the B.1.351 and B.1.1.7 variants. Conclusions about previously exposed vaccinees are limited, since just six AZD1222 recipients were seropositive for SARS-CoV-2 at baseline. Because no day 14 peak-response samples were available, the repertoires could be characterized only after the peak T cell response.

The sequence came from an adult in good health. The starting material was peripheral blood, obtained on day 0 of AZD1222 vaccination. Here the chain combines TRBV10-3 and TRBJ1-2; 12 central nucleotides agree with TRBD1. The CDR3 region has the sequence CAISTGQGAYGYTF. The DNA sequence is given as TGTGCCATCAGTACGGGACAGGGGGCCTATGGCTACACCTTC.